Listed here are 11 T cell receptor beta chains from one sample, sequenced in a study of blood T cell repertoires in COVID-19. The protocol was immunoSEQ multiplex PCR, while the TCRdb copy is restricted to in-frame clones and leaves out a portion. The sample holds 100,000 to 150,000 clones, approximately 88% seen once. Sequencing was performed on peripheral blood. These receptors originate from a man aged 50-60 years with acute or convalescent COVID-19.

The V and J genes are TRBV10-1 and TRBJ2-3, with D possibly matching TRBD1 (5 bases). Germline assignment: CDR1 WNHNN and CDR2 SYGVQD (reference sequence). V was trimmed by 3 bases and J by 4 bases, leaving 5 bases between them. CDR3 length: 12 residues. As DNA, the CDR3 is TGCGCCAGCAGTGAAGGGGCAGATACGCAGTATTTT. The encoded protein is CASSEGADTQYF.

In its sample, this clone was seen once. In nucleotides, the CDR3 is TGTGCCAGCTCACGTTACAGGGAGAACACCGGGGAGCTGTTTTTT. Translating gives CASSRYRENTGELFF. The chain uses TRBV18 and TRBJ2-2; D is possibly TRBD1 (6 bases). CDR1 and CDR2 from the germline V gene are KGHSH and LQKENI. The CDR3 extends over 15 amino acids. V gave up 4 bases and J gave up 1 base, with 10 bases separating them. The variable domain in full, with the rest retrieved from reference TRBV18 and TRBJ2-2, is NAGVMQNPRHLVRRRGQEARLRCSPMKGHSHVYWYRQLPEEGLKFMVYLQKENIIDESGMPKERFSAEFPKEGPSILRIQQVVRGDSAAYFCASSRYRENTGELFFGEGSRLTVL.

In this sample, this clone turned up once. The V gene is TRBV2, the J gene TRBJ1-4, with D possibly TRBD1 on 6 matching bases. Germline CDR1 reads SNHLY; CDR2 reads FYNNEI. Trimming pared 6 bases from V and 8 bases from J, leaving 16 bases between. The CDR3 covers 14 residues. CDR3: CASREDSQAEKLFF. The DNA of the CDR3 is TGTGCCAGCAGGGAGGACAGCCAAGCGGAAAAACTGTTTTTT.

This chain uses TRBV27 with TRBJ2-6; D gene ambiguous. The CDR3 has 13 residues. CDR1 and CDR2 (germline): MNHEY, SMNVEV (reference sequence). Trimming left V 8 bases short and J 1 base short, with 6 bases between. The CDR3 DNA reads as TGTGCCAGCTCTATATCTGGGGCCAACGTCCTGACTTTC. This encodes CASSISGANVLTF.

This chain joins TRBV11-2 and TRBJ2-7; unclear D gene. The V gene lost 3 bases and the J gene lost 2 bases, with 11 bases spanning the gap. CDR3 size: 14 residues. CDR1 and CDR2 from the germline V gene are SGHAT and FQNNGV. The CDR3 here is CASSLTRGTYEQYF. In DNA, the CDR3 is TGTGCCAGCAGCTTGACCAGAGGAACCTACGAGCAGTACTTC.

This clone came up once. CDR3 bases: TGTGCCAGCAGCCCGAATGGGGGGAACCTCTACTCACCCCTCCACTTT. Translation: CASSPNGGNLYSPLHF. The chain uses TRBV11-2 and TRBJ1-6; weak D call: TRBD1 (5 bases). The CDR3 covers 16 residues. Trimming left V 5 bases short and J 10 bases short, with 21 bases between. Germline loops: CDR1 SGHAT, CDR2 FQNNGV.

This chain joins TRBV19 and TRBJ1-1, with D unclear. CDR3 length: 11 amino acids. V gave up 7 bases and J gave up 1 base, with 4 bases separating them. The germline CDR1 and CDR2 sequences are LNHDA and SQIVND (reference sequence). This chain's CDR3 is CASISNTEAFF. CDR3 coding DNA: TGTGCCAGTATCTCGAACACTGAAGCTTTCTTT.

The gene calls are TRBV7-9 and TRBJ2-5; 11 positions match TRBD2. The CDR3 is 17 amino acids. J lost 1 base, V lost 2 bases, and 6 bases had no gene match. Per the germline V gene, CDR1 is SEHNR and CDR2 is FQNEAQ (reference sequence). CDR3 sequence: CASSLFISGRAQETQYF. In DNA form, the CDR3 reads TGTGCCAGCAGCTTATTCATTAGCGGGAGGGCCCAAGAGACCCAGTACTTC.

The J gene is TRBJ1-1, the V gene TRBV15; 10 bases align to TRBD1. The V and J ends lost 2 bases and 3 bases, in that order; junction bases with no gene match: 3. Germline values: CDR1 LNHNV, CDR2 YYDKDF (reference sequence). This CDR3 has 15 residues. CDR3 DNA: TGTGCCACCAGCAGACCGGGACAGGGGTACACTGAAGCTTTCTTT. Translated, it gives CATSRPGQGYTEAFF.

The chain recombines TRBV5-1 with TRBJ2-7; a possible D gene is TRBD1 (5 bases). CDR1 is SGHRS and CDR2 is YFSETQ in the germline V gene. CDR3 length: 15 amino acids. The V and J ends lost 2 bases and 0 bases respectively, with 12 bases between them. The CDR3 DNA sequence: TGCGCCAGCAGCTTCCTTGCAGGGTCCTCCTACGAGCAGTACTTC. Its protein product is CASSFLAGSSYEQYF.

This chain joins TRBV6-1 and TRBJ2-7, with TRBD1 matching 7 bases. Germline loops: CDR1 MNHNS, CDR2 SASEGT. With 10 bases clipped from V and 12 bases from J, the junction kept 18 bases outside the gene matches. CDR3 length: 13 amino acids. The CDR3 DNA sequence: TGTGCCACCCTTACAGGGGCCGCTCCTAGATGGTACTTC. Protein product: CATLTGAAPRWYF.